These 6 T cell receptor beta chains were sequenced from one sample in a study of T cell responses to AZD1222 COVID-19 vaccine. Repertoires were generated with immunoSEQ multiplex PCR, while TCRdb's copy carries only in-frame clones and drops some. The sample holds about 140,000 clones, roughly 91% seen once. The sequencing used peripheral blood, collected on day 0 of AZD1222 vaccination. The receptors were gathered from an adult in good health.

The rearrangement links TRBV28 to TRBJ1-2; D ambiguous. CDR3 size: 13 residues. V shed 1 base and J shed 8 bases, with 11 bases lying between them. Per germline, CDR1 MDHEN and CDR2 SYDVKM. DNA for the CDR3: TGTGCCAGCAGTTTATCCGGAATGGGCGGCTACACCTTC. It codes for CASSLSGMGGYTF.

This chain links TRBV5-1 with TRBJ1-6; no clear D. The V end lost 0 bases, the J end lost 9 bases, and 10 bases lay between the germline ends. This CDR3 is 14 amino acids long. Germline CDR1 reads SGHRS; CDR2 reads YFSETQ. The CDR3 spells CASSLGETFSPLHF. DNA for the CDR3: TGCGCCAGCAGCTTGGGGGAAACCTTTTCACCCCTCCACTTT.

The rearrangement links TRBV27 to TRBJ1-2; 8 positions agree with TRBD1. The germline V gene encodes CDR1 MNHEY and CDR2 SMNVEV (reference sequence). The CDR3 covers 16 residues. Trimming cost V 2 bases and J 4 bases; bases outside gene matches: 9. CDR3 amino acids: CASSLKADRAGYGYTF. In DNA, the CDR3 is TGTGCCAGCAGTTTAAAAGCGGACAGGGCTGGCTATGGCTACACCTTC.

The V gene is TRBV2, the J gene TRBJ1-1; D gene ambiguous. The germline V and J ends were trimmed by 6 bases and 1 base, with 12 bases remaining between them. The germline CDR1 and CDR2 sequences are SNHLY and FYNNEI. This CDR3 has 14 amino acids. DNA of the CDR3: TGTGCCAGCAGCTGGGTCGGGGAGAACACTGAAGCTTTCTTT. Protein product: CASSWVGENTEAFF.

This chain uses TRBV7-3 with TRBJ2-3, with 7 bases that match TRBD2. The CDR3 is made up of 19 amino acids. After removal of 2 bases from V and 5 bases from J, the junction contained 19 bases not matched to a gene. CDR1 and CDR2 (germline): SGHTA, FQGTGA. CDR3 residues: CASSLEYPGRGSSGDTQYF. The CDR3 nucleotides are TGTGCCAGCAGCTTAGAGTACCCAGGGAGGGGTTCGTCGGGAGATACGCAGTATTTT.

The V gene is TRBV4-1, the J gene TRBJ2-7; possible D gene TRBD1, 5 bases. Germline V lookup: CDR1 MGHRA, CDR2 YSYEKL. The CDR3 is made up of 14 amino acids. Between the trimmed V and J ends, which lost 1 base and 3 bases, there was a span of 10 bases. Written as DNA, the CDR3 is TGCGCCAGCAGCCAAGTGACAGTAGACTACGAGCAGTACTTC. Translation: CASSQVTVDYEQYF.